This T cell receptor (beta chain) is drawn from a study of blood T cell repertoires in COVID-19. The overall study: The study drew acute and convalescent COVID-19 samples from the United States, Italy and Spain. T cells, B-cell-depleted T cells, or PBMCs supplied cDNA or gDNA.

The V gene end was trimmed by 2 bases and the J gene end by 8 bases; junction bases not matched to a gene: 9. Germline loops: CDR1 SGHDN, CDR2 FVKESK. The CDR3 totals 15 residues. Authors' processing steps: Cell counts per sample came from amplifying reference gene primers. This table comes from immunoSEQ multiplex PCR, and its TCRdb copy is limited to in-frame clones, with some not included. V and J calls and clone size are given by that table; D and trimming were obtained from the DNA. Of 70,000 to 85,000 clones listed, roughly four fifths were seen once; the top ten hold 21%. The chain has TRBV14 and TRBJ2-1; 7 bases are shared with TRBD1. The sequence derives from a human donor in a cohort sampled during active COVID-19. The sequenced sample consisted of peripheral blood. CDR3 residues: CASSQRQGRNYEQFF. The CDR3 region has the DNA TGTGCCAGCAGCCAAAGACAGGGAAGGAATTATGAGCAGTTCTTC.